This is a list of T cell receptor beta chains from one sample in a study of OX40 agonist ivuxolimab in advanced cancers. Sequenced by immunoSEQ multiplex PCR; TCRdb stores in-frame clones only, minus some. The sample carries tens of thousands of clones, around four fifths recorded once. Material: CD4+ or CD8+ T cells sorted from blood, obtained in a trial of the OX40 agonist ivuxolimab. The receptors originated from an adult with an advanced solid tumor such as melanoma, head and neck, liver or kidney cancer. The CDR3 runs from the conserved cysteine through the conserved F or W. A D gene is named only where the DNA matches it firmly. Clone size is given for some rows only: seen once, a few or many times, or a class if the clone is expanded.

-	-	TRBJ1-3	TRBV18	CASSPLGAGSGNTIYF	TGTGCCAGCTCACCACTGGGAGCCGGCTCTGGAAACACCATATATTTT
-	TRBD1	TRBJ1-2	TRBV6-1	CASSEADRGHYGYTF	TGTGCCAGCAGTGAAGCGGACAGGGGGCACTATGGCTACACCTTC
-	TRBD1	TRBJ2-2	TRBV14	CASRPRQGTNTGELFF	TGTGCCAGCAGGCCCCGACAGGGGACGAACACCGGGGAGCTGTTTTTT
few	TRBD1	TRBJ1-1	TRBV5-4	CASSLVGTVRTAFF	TGTGCCAGCAGCTTGGTGGGGACAGTACGAACAGCTTTCTTT
-	TRBD1	TRBJ2-7	TRBV5-4	CASSWDRAAVEQYF	TGTGCCAGCAGCTGGGACAGGGCGGCGGTCGAGCAGTACTTC
-	-	TRBJ1-1	TRBV6-1	CASLVHTTTEAFF	TGTGCCAGCTTGGTACATACGACCACTGAAGCTTTCTTT
-	-	TRBJ2-2	TRBV6-6	CASSPSDSGELFF	TGTGCCAGCAGTCCTTCCGACAGCGGGGAGCTGTTTTTT
-	TRBD1	TRBJ1-2	TRBV6-6	CASSVARDSSYGYTF	TGTGCCAGCAGTGTAGCAAGGGACAGCTCCTATGGCTACACCTTC
-	-	TRBJ2-4	TRBV15	CATSRAGVSKNIQYF	TGTGCCACCAGCAGAGCGGGGGTTAGCAAAAACATTCAGTACTTC
-	-	TRBJ2-1	TRBV7-2	CASSLIGSSSYNEQFF	TGTGCCAGCAGCTTAATCGGCAGTAGCTCCTACAATGAGCAGTTCTTC
-	TRBD2	TRBJ2-2	TRBV7-8	CASSLRLAGGPNTGELFF	TGTGCCAGCAGCTTAAGACTAGCGGGGGGCCCGAACACCGGGGAGCTGTTTTTT
-	TRBD1	TRBJ2-5	TRBV7-2	CASSPGPRDRGQETQYF	TGTGCCAGCAGCCCAGGCCCCCGGGACAGGGGACAAGAGACCCAGTACTTC
-	TRBD1	TRBJ1-6	TRBV7-2	CASSLVKFGQGALHF	TGTGCCAGCAGCTTAGTCAAATTTGGACAGGGGGCTCTCCACTTT
-	-	TRBJ1-4	TRBV5-1	CASSPDGLSTNEKLFF	TGCGCCAGCAGCCCAGATGGACTTTCAACTAATGAAAAACTGTTTTTT
-	-	TRBJ2-6	TRBV11-2	CASSLEGSGANVLTF	TGTGCCAGCAGCTTAGAGGGTTCCGGGGCCAACGTCCTGACTTTC
once	-	TRBJ2-5	TRBV6-5	CASSYGGAEETQYF	TGTGCCAGCAGTTACGGAGGGGCAGAAGAGACCCAGTACTTC
once	TRBD2	TRBJ2-3	TRBV19	CASSTLAGGVTDTQYF	TGTGCCAGTAGTACGCTGGCGGGAGGGGTCACAGATACGCAGTATTTT
-	-	TRBJ2-3	TRBV7-9	CASVPLGGSADTQYF	TGTGCCAGCGTTCCATTGGGGGGTAGCGCAGATACGCAGTATTTT
few	-	TRBJ2-4	TRBV21-1	CASSDIQYF	TGTGCCAGCAGCGACATTCAGTACTTC
once	-	TRBJ2-5	TRBV5-1	CASSPPGETQYF	TGCGCCAGCAGCCCCCCGGGAGAGACCCAGTACTTC
once	-	TRBJ1-2	TRBV19	CASSMVVRYGYTF	TGTGCCAGTAGTATGGTAGTCCGCTATGGCTACACCTTC
-	TRBD1	TRBJ1-1	TRBV6-6	CASSPRQGVAEAFF	TGTGCCAGCAGTCCCCGACAGGGGGTCGCTGAAGCTTTCTTT
few	-	TRBJ1-1	TRBV4-3	CASSQDLGMAGRAFF	TGCGCCAGCAGCCAAGATCTGGGAATGGCAGGGCGAGCTTTCTTT
-	-	TRBJ1-3	TRBV7-2	CASSSQPGEATIYF	TGTGCCAGCAGCTCTCAGCCCGGGGAAGCCACCATATATTTT
few	TRBD1	TRBJ1-6	TRBV19	CASSDRGNSPLHF	TGTGCCAGTAGTGACAGGGGAAATTCACCCCTCCACTTT
once	-	TRBJ1-1	TRBV6-1	CASHLGHQEAFF	TGTGCCAGCCACCTTGGACACCAGGAAGCTTTCTTT
-	-	TRBJ1-1	TRBV6-1	CASSPRGRNTEAFF	TGTGCCAGCAGCCCCCGAGGGCGGAACACTGAAGCTTTCTTT
-	-	TRBJ2-7	TRBV13	CASSFTTYEQYF	TGTGCCAGCAGCTTTACCACCTACGAGCAGTACTTC
-	TRBD1	TRBJ1-5	TRBV7-2	CASSWRQGAPHF	TGTGCCAGCAGCTGGCGTCAGGGGGCTCCCCATTTT
-	-	TRBJ1-1	TRBV2	CASSRQQMNTEAFF	TGTGCCAGCAGTAGACAACAGATGAACACTGAAGCTTTCTTT
-	-	TRBJ1-1	TRBV5-1	CASSHQEGTEAFF	TGCGCCAGCAGCCATCAGGAGGGGACTGAAGCTTTCTTT
-	-	TRBJ1-2	TRBV7-2	CASSSGRTRSYGYTF	TGTGCCAGCAGCTCTGGCCGGACAAGGAGTTATGGCTACACCTTC
-	-	TRBJ2-1	TRBV5-6	CASRPQGWDHSYNEQFF	TGTGCCAGCAGGCCGCAGGGTTGGGATCACTCCTACAATGAGCAGTTCTTC
-	TRBD1	TRBJ2-7	TRBV5-1	CASSLRVGGAGEQYF	TGCGCCAGCAGCTTGCGGGTAGGGGGCGCGGGCGAGCAGTACTTC
-	TRBD1	TRBJ1-1	TRBV6-6	CASIIGQGNEAFF	TGTGCCAGCATTATAGGACAGGGCAACGAAGCTTTCTTT
-	TRBD2	TRBJ2-7	TRBV14	CASSQDTLAGGEQYF	TGTGCCAGCAGCCAAGATACACTAGCGGGAGGCGAGCAGTACTTC
-	-	TRBJ1-2	TRBV18	CASSPRQDNGYTF	TGTGCCAGCTCACCTCGACAGGACAATGGCTACACCTTC
-	-	TRBJ1-2	TRBV19	CASSRRIYGYTF	TGTGCCAGTAGTAGACGGATCTATGGCTACACCTTC
-	-	TRBJ1-3	TRBV5-1	CASSLTGEGNTIYF	TGCGCCAGCAGCTTGACTGGGGAGGGAAACACCATATATTTT
few	-	TRBJ2-7	TRBV5-8	CASSLKSTGWYEQYF	TGTGCCAGCAGCTTGAAGTCTACCGGTTGGTACGAGCAGTACTTC
-	-	TRBJ2-2	TRBV7-6	CASSQTGTRNTGELFF	TGTGCCAGCAGCCAGACCGGGACAAGAAACACCGGGGAGCTGTTTTTT
-	-	TRBJ2-1	TRBV2	CASSYLIEQFF	TGTGCCAGCAGTTACTTGATTGAGCAGTTCTTC
-	-	TRBJ2-6	TRBV28	CASSTTTTWGPGVSGANVLTF	TGTGCCAGCAGTACTACCACAACTTGGGGGCCGGGGGTCTCTGGGGCCAACGTCCTGACTTTC
-	TRBD1	TRBJ1-6	TRBV4-1	CASSLQRTWDRGPSPLHF	TGCGCCAGCAGCCTACAAAGAACCTGGGACAGGGGCCCTTCACCCCTCCACTTT
-	-	TRBJ1-1	TRBV7-8	CASSFGGWTEAFF	TGTGCCAGCAGCTTCGGGGGTTGGACTGAAGCTTTCTTT
-	-	TRBJ1-1	TRBV19	CASSRQNTEAFF	TGTGCCAGTAGCAGACAGAACACTGAAGCTTTCTTT
-	TRBD1	TRBJ2-5	TRBV5-1	CASSFGQGRETQYF	TGCGCCAGCAGCTTCGGACAGGGAAGGGAGACCCAGTACTTC
-	TRBD2	TRBJ2-3	TRBV19	CASTTSGRTGRQYF	TGTGCCAGTACGACTAGCGGGAGGACGGGGAGGCAGTATTTT
-	-	TRBJ2-2	TRBV28	CASSPITGELFF	TGTGCCAGCAGTCCTATCACCGGGGAGCTGTTTTTT
few	TRBD1	TRBJ1-5	TRBV2	CASSTTGEGQPQHF	TGTGCCAGCAGCACTACAGGGGAGGGACAGCCCCAGCATTTT
-	TRBD2	TRBJ2-3	TRBV11-1	CASSLVPITSGDRTDTQYF	TGTGCCAGCAGCTTAGTGCCCATTACTAGCGGGGATCGCACAGATACGCAGTATTTT
-	TRBD1	TRBJ1-4	TRBV19	CASRETGGGEKLFF	TGTGCCAGTAGGGAGACAGGGGGAGGAGAAAAACTGTTTTTT
few	TRBD1	TRBJ1-5	TRBV5-8	CASSLGRGPSNQPQHF	TGTGCCAGCAGCTTGGGGAGGGGGCCTAGCAATCAGCCCCAGCATTTT
-	-	TRBJ2-2	TRBV11-2	CASSSSGSARGGELFF	TGTGCCAGCAGCTCCTCAGGGAGTGCGAGGGGCGGGGAGCTGTTTTTT
-	-	TRBJ1-1	TRBV5-4	CASSPGGRASTEAFF	TGTGCCAGCAGCCCTGGAGGCAGGGCGAGCACTGAAGCTTTCTTT